A single T cell receptor (beta chain) is shown here with its context. Its antigen is unidentified. This entry belongs to a study of graft-versus-host responses after intestinal transplantation. Study-level information: Uniformly, recipients were administered anti-thymocyte globulin induction with subsequent tacrolimus and steroids for around three years.

Here immunoSEQ multiplex PCR was the method, and the copy in TCRdb shows in-frame clones only, minus some. The data contain about 110,000 clones, approximately 90% of them singletons. Germline V gene sequence: CDR1 SGHTA, CDR2 FQGNSA. V gave up 3 bases and J gave up 11 bases; unmatched junction bases: 12. The CDR3 spans 14 residues. Sample: unstimulated CD4+ T cells sorted from spleen or lymph node cells, taken before transplant. The sequence derives from a human donor who was the organ donor for an intestinal transplant. The chain is built from TRBV7-2 and TRBJ2-5; 7 nucleotides match TRBD2. DNA of the CDR3: TGTGCCAGCAGCTTGACTAGCACCCAATACGGGCAGTACTTC. This sequence encodes CASSLTSTQYGQYF.